This passage covers 15 T cell receptor beta chains from one sample sequenced in a study of cytomegalovirus exposure and HLA in healthy donors. It was with 60 Vbeta and 13 Jbeta primers that the PCR ran. Sequencing was performed with immunoSEQ multiplex PCR; in TCRdb, only in-frame clones are kept and a portion is missing. The table has under 150,000 clones, approximately 80% seen once. Sequences were obtained from PBMCs. These TCRs come from a human donor in good health.

The rearrangement uses TRBV7-9 and TRBJ2-1; D not certain. Trimming cost V 5 bases and J 8 bases, with 13 bases left between them. The germline V gene encodes CDR1 SEHNR and CDR2 FQNEAQ (reference sequence). The CDR3 covers 13 residues. CDR3: CASSQTAGDEQFF. The CDR3 coding sequence is TGTGCCAGCAGCCAAACTGCAGGCGATGAGCAGTTCTTC.

The chain joins TRBV7-9 to TRBJ1-6; D gene ambiguous. Germline assignment: CDR1 SEHNR and CDR2 FQNEAQ (reference sequence). The CDR3 spans 14 residues. The germline V and J ends were trimmed by 5 bases and 4 bases, with 9 bases remaining between them. In DNA form, the CDR3 reads TGTGCCAGCAGCGCGGGGTCTTATAATTCACCCCTCCACTTT. This sequence encodes CASSAGSYNSPLHF.

The V and J genes are TRBV19 and TRBJ1-1; TRBD1 might be the D (5 bases). Germline CDR1 and CDR2: LNHDA and SQIVND (reference sequence). The CDR3 consists of 14 residues. Trimming stripped 5 bases from V and 3 bases from J, with 13 bases between. The CDR3 here is CASSFPGHDTEAFF. CDR3 DNA sequence: TGTGCCAGTAGTTTCCCCGGACATGACACTGAAGCTTTCTTT.

V gene TRBV11-2 combines with J gene TRBJ1-2; D unclear. This CDR3 is built from 12 residues. The germline V gene encodes CDR1 SGHAT and CDR2 FQNNGV. Trimming took off 1 base at V and 4 bases at J, with 4 bases between the two ends. CDR3 amino acids: CASSLGSYGYTF. Written as DNA, the CDR3 is TGTGCCAGCAGCTTAGGGAGCTATGGCTACACCTTC. Using reference TRBV11-2 and TRBJ1-2 for the parts outside the CDR3, the full variable domain is EAGVAQSPRYKIIEKRQSVAFWCNPISGHATLYWYQQILGQGPKLLIQFQNNGVVDDSQLPKDRFSAERLKGVDSTLKIQPAKLEDSAVYLCASSLGSYGYTFGSGTRLTVV.

This clone was counted once. The V call is TRBV7-2, the J call TRBJ2-3, with a tentative D call TRBD2 (5 bases). The CDR3 totals 14 residues. From germline, CDR1 is SGHTA and CDR2 FQGNSA. V shed 8 bases and J shed 2 bases, with 14 bases lying between them. Written as DNA, the CDR3 is TGTGCCAGCCGAGGACTGGGCTTCACAGATACGCAGTATTTT. This encodes CASRGLGFTDTQYF.

The chain recombines TRBV7-9 with TRBJ1-1; D gene unclear. V was clipped by 5 bases and J by 7 bases, with 17 bases between them. The CDR3 consists of 14 residues. Germline-derived CDR1 and CDR2 are SEHNR and FQNEAQ (reference sequence). The CDR3 reads CASSPRRAQGEAFF. In nucleotides, the CDR3 is TGTGCCAGCAGCCCGAGGAGGGCCCAAGGTGAAGCTTTCTTT.

This chain joins TRBV29-1 and TRBJ1-2; D not resolved. The CDR3 covers 11 residues. With 3 bases removed from V and 2 bases from J, the gap between germline ends came to 4 bases. CDR1 and CDR2 from the germline V gene are SQVTM and ANQGSEA. CDR3 nucleotide sequence: TGCAGCGTTGATCTCAACTATGGCTACACCTTC. Amino acid sequence: CSVDLNYGYTF.

Regarding this clone: At one boundary the junction diverges from the germline segment, which might be a read error. The V and J genes are TRBV20-1 and TRBJ1-2, with D unclear. The CDR3 length is 8 residues. Germline CDR1 is DFQATT and CDR2 is SNEGSKA (reference sequence). The CDR3 loop is CSASFGSF. CDR3 DNA sequence: TGCAGTGCTTCATTCGGGTCCTTC.

This clone showed up just a few times. CDR3 coding DNA: TGTGCCAGCAGTTTATCGGGTTTAGGGAGAATCAGCTCCTATAATTCACCCCTCCACTTT. This translates into CASSLSGLGRISSYNSPLHF. The V and J genes are TRBV28 and TRBJ1-6; no firm D call. Trimming took 1 base from V and 0 from J, leaving 19 bases between them. Germline CDR1 and CDR2: MDHEN and SYDVKM. CDR3 size: 20 residues.

The V call is TRBV19, the J call TRBJ2-7; tentative D call: TRBD2 (6 bases). The CDR3 is 15 amino acids. CDR1 is LNHDA and CDR2 is SQIVND in the germline V gene (reference sequence). The V and J ends lost 3 bases and 2 bases respectively, with 14 bases between them. The CDR3: CASSIAFGGTYEQYF. The CDR3 DNA sequence: TGTGCCAGTAGTATCGCGTTCGGAGGGACCTACGAGCAGTACTTC.

The genes are TRBV5-4 and TRBJ1-1, with D perhaps TRBD1 (5 bases). Trimming shortened V by 4 bases and J by 2 bases, and 9 bases separated the two germline ends. CDR3 length equals 13 residues. CDR1 is SGHNT and CDR2 is YYREEE in the germline V gene (reference sequence). CDR3 region: CASSKGVNTEAFF. The CDR3 nucleotides read TGTGCCAGCAGCAAAGGGGTCAACACTGAAGCTTTCTTT.

This clone was detected a few times. The CDR3 DNA follows: TGTGCCAGCAGTGGGACAATCTTCTCTGGGGCCAACGTCCTGACTTTC. Protein: CASSGTIFSGANVLTF. The V and J genes are TRBV25-1 and TRBJ2-6, with D maybe TRBD1 (5 bases). CDR1 and CDR2 (germline): MGHDK, SYGVNS. V was pared by 4 bases and J by 0 bases, with 10 bases between. The CDR3 is 16 residues long. The full variable domain, completed using reference TRBV25-1 and TRBJ2-6, is EADIYQTPRYLVIGTGKKITLECSQTMGHDKMYWYQQDPGMELHLIHYSYGVNSTEKGDLSSESTVSRIRTEHFPLTLESARPSHTSQYLCASSGTIFSGANVLTFGAGSRLTVL.

J is TRBJ1-2 and V is TRBV5-4; 8 bases map to TRBD1. The V segment lost 2 bases and the J segment 8 bases; nucleotides outside the gene matches: 8. The CDR3 has 14 amino acids. Germline CDR1 and CDR2: SGHNT and YYREEE (reference sequence). DNA of the CDR3: TGTGCCAGCAGCTTCGGACAGGGTGTTCAAGGCTACACCTTC. It yields the protein CASSFGQGVQGYTF.

This chain connects TRBV7-3 to TRBJ1-2; D perhaps matches TRBD1 (5 bases). CDR1 and CDR2 from the germline V gene are SGHTA and FQGTGA. The V and J ends lost 1 base and 2 bases respectively, with 14 bases between them. This CDR3 comprises 16 residues. In DNA, the CDR3 is TGTGCCAGCAGCTTAAGGATCCCTCGACAGAACTATGGCTACACCTTC. This codes for CASSLRIPRQNYGYTF.

This clone was seen only a few times. The chain joins TRBV25-1 to TRBJ2-2; D is unresolved. This CDR3 comprises 14 residues. Between the trimmed V and J ends, which lost 2 bases and 1 base, there was a span of 5 bases. Germline V CDR1 and CDR2: MGHDK, SYGVNS. The CDR3 loop reads CASSEPGNTGELFF. The CDR3 nucleotides read TGTGCCAGCAGTGAACCAGGGAACACCGGGGAGCTGTTTTTT.